Described below is a single T cell receptor (beta chain) sequence and its context. This clonotype was seen only a few times. It lacks a known antigen. No per-base quality is available; no much larger clone lies one base away. Ficoll-Paque density gradient centrifugation was used to isolate PBMCs. CDR1 and CDR2, per the germline V gene, are SQVTM and ANQGSEA. V is shortened by 4 bases, J by 0 bases, and the region joining them spans 4 bases. Its CDR3 holds 11 amino acids, cysteine through phenylalanine. The sequence is cut down to CDR3 DNA, 33 bases in frame from base 1. The data belong to a study of T-cell memory formation after mild COVID-19 (dated by TCRdb to the early 2020s). General notes on the study: Most TCR sequence clusters were specific to one of the two donors. T-cell clones expanding and contracting after mild COVID-19 in a couple of donors were tracked by longitudinal TCRalpha and TCRbeta repertoire sequencing. Two young, previously healthy adult volunteers made up the cohort, one male and one female.

Overall results and qualifications from the work: The detection of some responding clones in pre-infection memory suggests that pre-existing cross-reactive memory T cells joined the SARS-CoV-2 response. Only two mild cases were covered in the study, and larger cohorts including severe cases with pre-infection samples were considered necessary. From day 15 to 85, contracting clones showed balanced CD4/CD8 phenotypes, whereas a second wave of clones that expanded from day 15 to 37 leaned towards CD4+. The second-wave clones that peaked on day 37 were not confirmed to be SARS-CoV-2 specific. Contracting CD4+ clones were found mainly in CM and EM memory subsets, while CD8+ clones were enriched in EMRA.

The instrument given in TCRdb is Illumina NovaSeq 6000. TCRalpha and TCRbeta cDNA libraries were built by 5'RACE with constant-segment primers, adding sample barcodes and unique molecular identifiers. Trizol reagent was used to extract RNA from every sample. Amplification of the libraries took two PCR steps, and the second step added a second sample barcode plus Illumina TruSeq adapters. The libraries were sequenced on an Illumina NovaSeq using 2 x 150 bp paired-end reads. The authors' analysis ran thus. Reads were demultiplexed and collapsed into UMI-guided consensus sequences with migec v1.2.7. Using mixcr v2.1.11, UMI consensuses were aligned to TRA and TRB V and J templates and then assembled into clonotypes. Expanded or contracted clonotypes were those called significant by both edgeR and NoisET, with noise models trained on biological replicates. edgeR calls used a false discovery rate-adjusted p below 0.01 and a log2 fold-change threshold of 1. As an exploratory analysis of dynamics, PCA with hierarchical clustering was applied to max-normalized trajectories of the 1000 most abundant clonotypes. The CD4 or CD8 phenotype of responding clones was assigned using the separately sequenced CD4+ and CD8+ repertoires. The public reads were quality trimmed at Q25 with fastp and then assembled into clones with MiXCR by TCRdb, keeping productive beta chains. One record per CDR3 amino acid sequence lists the most common genes and DNA. The V and J calls and clone size are TCRdb's, not the authors'. The sample contains a few hundred thousand distinct CDR3 sequences, around 25% of them found a single time. The ten most abundant clones make up under 15% of the sample.

The sequence was collected from an adult woman who had mild COVID-19 (a few samples of this study predate the infection). The sample titles of this study are shuffled in the database, so cell type and time point are left out; the donor was told from shared clones. The V and J genes are TRBV29-1 and TRBJ2-7; confidence is insufficient to name the D gene. The sequenced sample was PBMCs or a T cell subset sorted from them (not recorded which). CDR3 sequence: CSVVDSYEQYF. The nucleotides read TGCAGCGTTGTTGACTCCTACGAGCAGTACTTC.